The clone carrying this T cell receptor beta chain is a singleton in its sample. This entry belongs to a study of blood T cell repertoires in COVID-19. Study as a whole: Whether acute or convalescent, the COVID-19 samples came from the United States, Italy and Spain. Sources were T cells, B-cell-depleted T cells, or PBMCs; the material itself was cDNA or gDNA.

CDR1 SGHAT and CDR2 FQNNGV come from the germline V gene. CDR3 length: 17 residues. Trimming cost V 4 bases and J 5 bases, with 20 bases left between them. Per the study methods: Estimation of nucleated cell counts relied on the amplification of reference gene primers. Measured with immunoSEQ multiplex PCR; TCRdb has only the in-frame clones, and not every one. V, J and clone size are those of that table, while D and trimming were read from the DNA. Among over 85,000 clones listed, 87% were seen once. This TCR was sampled from a human donor in a cohort sampled during active COVID-19. This chain links TRBV11-2 with TRBJ2-2; a weak D match, TRBD2 (5 bases). Sequenced material: peripheral blood. The CDR3 loop reads CASSYPVKGDRTGELFF. CDR3 in DNA: TGTGCCAGCAGCTACCCCGTTAAGGGAGATCGGACCGGGGAGCTGTTTTTT.